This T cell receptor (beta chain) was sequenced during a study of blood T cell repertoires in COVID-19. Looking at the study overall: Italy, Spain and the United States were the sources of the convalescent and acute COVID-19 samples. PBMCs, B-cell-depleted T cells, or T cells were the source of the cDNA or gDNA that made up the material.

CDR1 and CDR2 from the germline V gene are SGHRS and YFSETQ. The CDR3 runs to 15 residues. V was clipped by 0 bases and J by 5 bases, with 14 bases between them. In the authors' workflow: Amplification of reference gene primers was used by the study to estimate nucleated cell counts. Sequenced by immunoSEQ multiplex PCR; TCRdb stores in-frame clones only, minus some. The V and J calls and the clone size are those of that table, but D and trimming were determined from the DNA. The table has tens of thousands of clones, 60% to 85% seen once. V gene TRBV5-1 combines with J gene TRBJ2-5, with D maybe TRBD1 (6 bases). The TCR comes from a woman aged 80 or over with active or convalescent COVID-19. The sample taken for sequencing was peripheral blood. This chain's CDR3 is CASSLAAGQRETQYF. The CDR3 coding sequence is TGCGCCAGCAGCTTGGCCGCCGGACAGAGGGAGACCCAGTACTTC.